The 23 T cell receptor beta chains below come from one sample, sequenced in a study of blood T cells in healthy people across ages. Next came a second PCR, run for about 6 to 12 cycles, which used a sample-barcoded 5' primer along with a J-beta primer mix. TCRdb re-derived calls from the 5' RACE reads in MiXCR, one entry per CDR3 protein. The data show 700,000 or so distinct CDR3 sequences, approximately 22% seen once. Sample: blood. The origin of the receptors is an older man in good health.

The chain links TRBV7-2 to TRBJ2-2; D not resolved. Germline lookup yields CDR1 SGHTA and CDR2 FQGNSA. The CDR3 totals 15 residues. Trimming removed 5 bases at V and 5 bases at J, with 15 bases between. CDR3 residues: CASSIQGPRTGELFF. The DNA of the CDR3 is TGTGCCAGCAGCATACAAGGACCCAGGACCGGGGAGCTGTTTTTT. Drawing the rest from reference TRBV7-2 and TRBJ2-2, the complete variable domain is GAGVSQSPSNKVTEKGKDVELRCDPISGHTALYWYRQSLGQGLEFLIYFQGNSAPDKSGLPSDRFSAERTGGSVSTLTIQRTQQEDSAVYLCASSIQGPRTGELFFGEGSRLTVL.

This clonotype was recorded many times. The CDR3 sequence: CASSLTLQGPMNTEAFF. CDR3 in DNA: TGCGCCAGCAGCTTGACCCTACAGGGACCGATGAACACTGAAGCTTTCTTT. This chain connects TRBV5-1 to TRBJ1-1, with D possibly being TRBD1 (6 bases). The length of the CDR3 is 17 residues. The V gene lost 1 base and the J gene lost 0 bases, with 16 bases spanning the gap. Germline assignment: CDR1 SGHRS and CDR2 YFSETQ.

This clonotype was observed a few times. J is TRBJ1-3 and V is TRBV4-2; TRBD1 is a possible D gene (5 bases). Looked up from germline, CDR1 is LGHNA and CDR2 is YNFKEQ. The germline V and J ends were trimmed by 4 bases and 0 bases, with 10 bases remaining between them. The CDR3 is made up of 15 amino acids. The CDR3 protein is CASSRDSSSGNTIYF. Here the CDR3 DNA reads TGTGCCAGCAGCCGCGACAGCAGCTCTGGAAACACCATATATTTT.

The chain employs TRBV24-1 and TRBJ2-5, with D perhaps matching TRBD2 (5 bases). The CDR3 covers 15 residues. The V gene's germline CDR1 is KGHDR and CDR2 SFDVKD. V lost 3 bases, J lost 5 bases, and 15 bases lay in between. The DNA of the CDR3 is TGTGCCACCAGTGATCCGATGCGGGTTTCGGAGACCCAGTACTTC. It encodes CATSDPMRVSETQYF.

This rearrangement joins TRBV6-4 to TRBJ2-7, with a possible D match to TRBD2 (5 bases). The DNA matches TRBJ2-1 better at its end, which makes the J call doubtful. This CDR3 contains 13 residues. The V gene's germline CDR1 is MRHNA and CDR2 SNTAGT. The CDR3 DNA sequence: TGTGCCAGCAGTGCTAAAGAGGGTGATGAGCAGTTCTTC. Residues: CASSAKEGDEQFF.

The chain uses TRBV29-1 and TRBJ1-3; tentative D call: TRBD1 (5 bases). CDR1 is SQVTM and CDR2 is ANQGSEA in the germline V gene. V was cut by 8 bases and J by 3 bases, with 14 bases left in between. The CDR3 is 13 residues long. Here the CDR3 reads CSFAQGNGNTIYF. The CDR3 DNA follows: TGCAGCTTCGCCCAGGGAAATGGAAACACCATATATTTT.

This clonotype occurred a few times. The chain couples TRBV3-1 to TRBJ1-1; D is possibly TRBD1 (6 bases). Per germline, CDR1 LGHDT and CDR2 YNNKEL (reference sequence). Trimming took 6 bases from V and 8 from J, leaving 10 bases between them. The CDR3 is 11 amino acids. The CDR3 DNA follows: TGTGCCAGCAGACAGGGTAGAGAAGCTTTCTTT. It yields the protein CASRQGREAFF. Based on the CDR3 plus reference TRBV3-1 and TRBJ1-1, the full variable domain is DTAVSQTPKYLVTQMGNDKSIKCEQNLGHDTMYWYKQDSKKFLKIMFSYNNKELIINETVPNRFSPKSPDKAHLNLHINSLELGDSAVYFCASRQGREAFFGQGTRLTVV.

J is TRBJ2-3 and V is TRBV7-3; TRBD2 matches at 8 bases. The V and J ends lost 5 bases and 1 base, in that order; junction bases with no gene match: 8. The CDR3 is 16 amino acids. Germline loops: CDR1 SGHTA, CDR2 FQGTGA. The CDR3 DNA sequence: TGTGCCAGCAGCCCGATCCCGACTAGCGGCACAGATACGCAGTATTTT. This gives the protein CASSPIPTSGTDTQYF.

This clonotype has only a few counts. V usage is TRBV24-1 and J usage is TRBJ2-3, with TRBD1 identical over 10 bases. With V trimmed by 4 bases and J by 3 bases, 9 bases remained unmatched. The CDR3 spans 17 residues. The germline V gene has CDR1 KGHDR and CDR2 SFDVKD. The CDR3: CATSDLSGQGLTDTQYF. The CDR3 nucleotides are TGTGCCACCAGTGACCTCTCGGGACAGGGGTTGACAGATACGCAGTATTTT.

The CDR3, as DNA: TGCAGTGCTAGAGGGGGCTTAAACTCTGGGGCCAACGTCCTGACTTTC. It yields the protein CSARGGLNSGANVLTF. V usage is TRBV20-1 and J usage is TRBJ2-6; D perhaps matches TRBD1 (5 bases). The CDR3 has 16 amino acids. The germline CDR1 and CDR2 sequences are DFQATT and SNEGSKA (reference sequence). The ends were cut back, 1 base at V and 0 bases at J, with 10 bases in the middle.

This clonotype was picked up many times. The chain carries TRBV12-3 or TRBV12-4 and TRBJ2-7, with D possibly matching TRBD1 (6 bases). Trimming left V 6 bases short and J 0 bases short, with 12 bases between. The CDR3 sequence is 14 residues long. The CDR3 loop reads CASRLTGSSYEQYF. The CDR3 bases are TGTGCCAGCAGGCTGACAGGCAGCTCCTACGAGCAGTACTTC.

The chain recombines TRBV20-1 with TRBJ2-1, with D unclear. CDR3 length: 14 residues. Germline V CDR1 and CDR2: DFQATT, SNEGSKA (reference sequence). Trimming stripped 5 bases from V and 3 bases from J, with 14 bases between. The CDR3 coding sequence is TGCAGTGCTGGTAGGCAGGTACTCTACAATGAGCAGTTCTTC. This encodes CSAGRQVLYNEQFF.

This clonotype was observed a handful of times. This rearrangement joins TRBV20-1 to TRBJ2-2, with D maybe TRBD2 (5 bases). The CDR3 runs 12 residues. CDR1 is DFQATT and CDR2 is SNEGSKA in the germline V gene (reference sequence). The ends were cut back, 7 bases at V and 2 bases at J, with 8 bases in the middle. The CDR3 protein is CSERDNTGELFF. In nucleotides, the CDR3 is TGCAGTGAACGGGATAACACCGGGGAGCTGTTTTTT.

This clonotype was detected only a few times. This sequence joins TRBV10-3 and TRBJ2-2; 8 nucleotides align to TRBD1. Trimming cost V 2 bases and J 7 bases; bases outside gene matches: 0. The CDR3 covers 13 residues. CDR1 and CDR2 from the germline V gene are ENHRY and SYGVKD. CDR3: CAISETGGGELFF. The CDR3 DNA sequence: TGTGCCATCAGTGAGACAGGGGGCGGGGAGCTGTTTTTT.

CDR3 nucleotides: TGCGCCAGCAGCTTGGAATCGGGGACCACTGAAGCTTTCTTT. Its translation: CASSLESGTTEAFF. The chain uses TRBV5-1 and TRBJ1-1, with a weak D call TRBD1 (5 bases). V dropped 0 bases and J dropped 4 bases, with 10 bases sitting between them. Germline CDR1 is SGHRS and CDR2 is YFSETQ. The CDR3 runs 14 residues.

In its sample, this clonotype was seen a few times. The V and J genes are TRBV12-3 or TRBV12-4 and TRBJ2-7; D might be TRBD1 or TRBD2, each matching 6 bases. The CDR3 extends over 16 amino acids. Trimming took off 3 bases at V and 0 bases at J, with 15 bases between the two ends. The CDR3 sequence: CASSLGMGGLSYEQYF. Written as DNA, the CDR3 is TGTGCCAGCAGTTTGGGTATGGGGGGCCTCTCCTACGAGCAGTACTTC.

This clonotype occurred a few times. The CDR3 region has the DNA TGTGCCAGCACCCTCGACAGGGGGCCTCCAAATGAGCAGTTCTTC. This gives the protein CASTLDRGPPNEQFF. The gene calls are TRBV7-2 and TRBJ2-1; 10 bases map to TRBD1. V dropped 7 bases and J dropped 7; count of bases not matched to a gene: 10. This CDR3 is 15 amino acids long. CDR1 is SGHTA and CDR2 is FQGNSA in the germline V gene.

This clonotype has only a few counts. Relative to the germline gene, one junction end is altered; a read error may explain this. The V and J genes are TRBV2 and TRBJ2-2; D may be TRBD2 (5 bases). In germline, CDR1 is SNHLY, CDR2 FYNNEI. The CDR3 consists of 13 residues. CDR3 residues: CASSGVVTGELVF. Here the CDR3 DNA reads TGTGCCAGCAGTGGGGTCGTCACCGGGGAGCTGGTTTTT.

This clonotype showed up just a few times. The V gene is TRBV19, the J gene TRBJ1-2, with D possibly being TRBD1 (6 bases). Trimming took 6 bases from V and 6 from J, leaving 14 bases between them. Germline CDR1 and CDR2: LNHDA and SQIVND (reference sequence). The CDR3 sequence is 13 residues long. CDR3 sequence reads: CASRKGGFNGYTF. The DNA of the CDR3 is TGTGCCAGTAGGAAGGGGGGCTTCAATGGCTACACCTTC.

The chain links TRBV20-1 to TRBJ2-5, with 7 bases identical to TRBD2. The CDR3 length is 14 residues. The trim removed 5 bases at V and 5 bases at J, leaving 11 bases unmatched. Germline-derived CDR1 and CDR2 are DFQATT and SNEGSKA (reference sequence). The CDR3 region is CSALPVGGEETQYF. The CDR3 nucleotides read TGCAGTGCTTTACCGGTGGGGGGGGAGGAGACCCAGTACTTC.

This clonotype turned up a few times. The rearrangement joins TRBV5-1 to TRBJ2-1, with D perhaps TRBD2 (5 bases). The CDR3 is 14 amino acids. Germline lookup yields CDR1 SGHRS and CDR2 YFSETQ. V lost 8 bases to trimming and J lost 5 bases, with 17 bases between them. CDR3: CARGWGAAHNEQFF. CDR3 bases: TGCGCCAGGGGATGGGGAGCGGCCCACAATGAGCAGTTCTTC.

This clonotype has a handful of counts. The chain couples TRBV7-2 to TRBJ2-2; D is perhaps TRBD2 (7 bases). This CDR3 has 14 amino acids. Germline values: CDR1 SGHTA, CDR2 FQGNSA. Deletions cut 0 bases from V and 9 bases from J, with 11 bases between. CDR3 coding DNA: TGTGCCAGCAGCTTAGCGGGGGGGCCGAGGGAGCTGTTTTTT. Its translation is CASSLAGGPRELFF.

The V and J genes are TRBV6-5 and TRBJ2-1; 10 bases are shared with TRBD1. V shed 6 bases and J 6 bases; nucleotides not matched to a gene: 8. CDR3 length equals 15 residues. Germline V gene data show CDR1 as MNHEY and CDR2 as SVGAGI. The CDR3 region has the DNA TGTGCCAGCAGGACCCTCCGGACAGGGGGCAATGAGCAGTTCTTC. Translating gives CASRTLRTGGNEQFF.